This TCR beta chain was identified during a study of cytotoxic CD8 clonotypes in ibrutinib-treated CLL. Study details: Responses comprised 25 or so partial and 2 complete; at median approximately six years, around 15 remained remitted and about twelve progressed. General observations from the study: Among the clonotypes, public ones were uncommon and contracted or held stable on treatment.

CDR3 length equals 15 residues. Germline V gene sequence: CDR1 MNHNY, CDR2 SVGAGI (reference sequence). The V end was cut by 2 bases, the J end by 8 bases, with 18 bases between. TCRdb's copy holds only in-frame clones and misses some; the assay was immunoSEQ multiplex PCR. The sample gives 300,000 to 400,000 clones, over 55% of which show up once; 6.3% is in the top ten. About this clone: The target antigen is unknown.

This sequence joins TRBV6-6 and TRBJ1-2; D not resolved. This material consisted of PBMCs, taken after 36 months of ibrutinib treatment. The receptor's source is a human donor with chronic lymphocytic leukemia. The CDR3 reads CASSYGSYDPSGYTF. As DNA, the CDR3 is TGTGCCAGCAGTTACGGTTCGTATGACCCTAGCGGCTACACCTTC.